This T cell receptor beta chain was sequenced for a study of cytomegalovirus exposure and HLA in healthy donors (dated by TCRdb to the late 2010s). Regarding the research as a whole: According to a later analysis, the roughly 130 validation repertoires were produced on the same platform as the roughly 600 repertoires of the first cohort. The study was designed to test whether signatures of past pathogen exposure could be identified by cataloging public T cell receptors. Besides the first cohort of around 700 subjects, a separate validation cohort made up of over 95 different subjects was used. High-throughput TCR immunosequencing, statistical association of individual TCRs with disease status, and machine learning were combined to predict cytomegalovirus infection status. General findings and caveats noted by the study authors: In a later analysis, TCRs clustered in the first cohort were found to also tend to co-occur in the 120 or so validation repertoires, with 94% of cluster scores above 0. A later analysis lacked HLA typing for the validation cohort, so it scored co-occurrence in that cohort across all 130 or so repertoires. Most TCR sequences were seen in very few donors, while some public TCRs were found in many individuals. In both the original and validation cohorts, the classifier was reported to diagnose cytomegalovirus status with high specificity and sensitivity. The study gave a list of about 160 TCR beta chains associated with cytomegalovirus. The authors suggested that the approach could potentially be generalized to other disease states and immunological phenotypes. Three of the identified cytomegalovirus-associated TCR beta chains were confirmed in vitro to be specific for cytomegalovirus antigens.

Turning to this clone: Its antigen remains undetermined. Per-nucleotide qualities are absent, and no much larger clonotype sits a single base away.

Separate from the roughly 700-subject first cohort, the validation cohort of about 130 subjects was the group to which the donors belonged. Libraries came from the immunoSEQ multiplex PCR assay. The source study handled its data this way. A statistical classification framework was built to diagnose cytomegalovirus status from the catalog of TCR beta chain sequences. TCRdb's version of the immuneACCESS table is confined to in-frame rearrangements and falls short of the full clone set. An unresolved V gene accounts for under half of the shortfall where checked; the remainder is of unknown origin. The DNA was the basis for D and trimming; V, J and clone size are from that table. The sample records 200,000 or so clones, about 90% of which are singletons. The top ten clones comprise 2.9% of the sample. Cut back by 4 bases and 5 bases, the V and J ends lie 23 bases apart. CDR1 and CDR2, looked up from the germline V gene, are LGHNA and YNFKEQ. From its cysteine to its phenylalanine, the CDR3 spans 17 amino acids. The only DNA kept is the CDR3, 51 bases in frame from the first base.

The source of this sequence is a young woman in good health and CMV-seronegative. The sequence is built from TRBV4-2 and TRBJ1-2, with a tentative D gene TRBD1 over 5 matching bases. The sample was PBMCs. The DNA sequence follows: TGTGCCAGCAGCCCATCAAGGCCGGAGGGGCCCAGGTATGGCTACACCTTC. Its amino acids are CASSPSRPEGPRYGYTF.